The rows below give T cell receptor beta chains drawn from one sample of a study of cytomegalovirus exposure and HLA in healthy donors. Method: immunoSEQ multiplex PCR; TCRdb's copy keeps in-frame clones and lacks some. This table has under 200,000 clones, 91% appearing once. The specimen was PBMCs. These receptors were obtained from a woman aged 18-35 years in good health and CMV-seropositive. The CDR3 runs from the conserved cysteine through the conserved F or W.

v_call cdr3_aa
TRBV4-1 CARREALPTSDTQYF
TRBV5-8 CASSSGHLNTEAFF
TRBV9 CASSVVTGASTGELFF
TRBV30 CACLRDTEAFF
TRBV7-6 CASSRTSGGLAYNEQFF
TRBV6-1 CASSSTGGAAFF
TRBV28 CASSSTGTDLYGYTF
TRBV7-8 CASSLRWEGQRDTQYF
TRBV30 CAWSYGGRAHGYTF
TRBV29-1 CSAPTGGGYTF
TRBV15 CATSRGGGYNEQFF
TRBV5-1 CASSSAGGTYEQYF
TRBV5-8 CASSWDRAKGLDNQPQHF
TRBV5-6 CASSSNRGPGARNQPQHF
TRBV30 CAGTHQPQHF
TRBV5-6 CASSRLQADTQYF
TRBV4-2 CASSQLGGPMNTEAFF
TRBV2 CARASLEEETQYF
TRBV6-5 CASSRQGYEQYF
TRBV19 CASSRQIQETQYF